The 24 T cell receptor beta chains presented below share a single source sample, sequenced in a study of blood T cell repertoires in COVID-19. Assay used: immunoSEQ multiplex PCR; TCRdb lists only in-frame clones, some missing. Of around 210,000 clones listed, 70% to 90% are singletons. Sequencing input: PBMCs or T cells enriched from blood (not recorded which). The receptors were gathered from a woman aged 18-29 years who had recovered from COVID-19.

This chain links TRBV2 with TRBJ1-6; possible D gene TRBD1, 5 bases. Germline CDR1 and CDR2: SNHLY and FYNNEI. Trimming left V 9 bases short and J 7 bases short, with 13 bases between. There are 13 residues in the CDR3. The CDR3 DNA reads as TGTGCCAGTAAACAGGAGACCAATTCACCCCTCCACTTT. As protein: CASKQETNSPLHF.

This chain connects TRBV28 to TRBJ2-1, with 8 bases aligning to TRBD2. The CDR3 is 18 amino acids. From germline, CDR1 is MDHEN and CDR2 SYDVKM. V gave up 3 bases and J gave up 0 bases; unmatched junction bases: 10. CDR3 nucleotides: TGTGCCAGCAGTTTGGGCCGGGGGGGAGGAAGCTCCTACAATGAGCAGTTCTTC. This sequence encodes CASSLGRGGGSSYNEQFF.

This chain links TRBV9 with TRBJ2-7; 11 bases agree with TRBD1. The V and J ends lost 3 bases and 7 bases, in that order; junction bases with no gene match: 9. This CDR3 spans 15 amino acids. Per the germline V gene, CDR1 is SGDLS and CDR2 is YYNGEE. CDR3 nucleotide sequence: TGTGCCAGCAGCGCGCTGGACAGGGGGCGAAAAGAGCAGTACTTC. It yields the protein CASSALDRGRKEQYF.

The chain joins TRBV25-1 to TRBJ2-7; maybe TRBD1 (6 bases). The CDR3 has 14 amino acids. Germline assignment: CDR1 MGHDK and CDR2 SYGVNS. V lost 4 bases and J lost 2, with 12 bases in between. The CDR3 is CASSVTGLAYEQYF. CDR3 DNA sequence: TGTGCCAGCAGTGTGACAGGCCTAGCCTACGAGCAGTACTTC.

The CDR3 spells CASSQSGLLYNSPLHF. The CDR3 DNA follows: TGTGCCAGCAGCCAGTCGGGACTTCTCTATAATTCACCCCTCCACTTT. This chain connects TRBV3-1 (or the pseudogene TRBV3-2) to TRBJ1-6; perhaps TRBD1 as D (5 bases). The germline V and J ends were trimmed by 3 bases and 3 bases, with 12 bases remaining between them. The germline CDR1 and CDR2 sequences are LGHDT and YNNKEL (reference sequence). This CDR3 has 16 amino acids.

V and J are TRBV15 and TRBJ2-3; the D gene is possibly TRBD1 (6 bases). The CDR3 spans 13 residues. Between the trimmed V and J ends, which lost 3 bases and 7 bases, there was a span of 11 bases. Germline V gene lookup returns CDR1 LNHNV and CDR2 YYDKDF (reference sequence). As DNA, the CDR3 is TGTGCCACCAGCAGCCGTAGGGGGAATACGCAGTATTTT. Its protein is CATSSRRGNTQYF. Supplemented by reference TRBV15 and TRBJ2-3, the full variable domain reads DAMVIQNPRYQVTQFGKPVTLSCSQTLNHNVMYWYQQKSSQAPKLLFHYYDKDFNNEADTPDNFQSRRPNTSFCFLDIRSPGLGDTAMYLCATSSRRGNTQYFGPGTRLTVL.

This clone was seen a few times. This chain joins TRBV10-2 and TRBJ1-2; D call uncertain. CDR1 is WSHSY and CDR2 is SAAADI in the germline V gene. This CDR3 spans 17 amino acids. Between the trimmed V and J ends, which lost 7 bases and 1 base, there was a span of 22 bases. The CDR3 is CASTNSPGRDFNYGYTF. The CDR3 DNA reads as TGCGCCAGCACCAATTCACCTGGCCGGGATTTTAACTATGGCTACACCTTC.

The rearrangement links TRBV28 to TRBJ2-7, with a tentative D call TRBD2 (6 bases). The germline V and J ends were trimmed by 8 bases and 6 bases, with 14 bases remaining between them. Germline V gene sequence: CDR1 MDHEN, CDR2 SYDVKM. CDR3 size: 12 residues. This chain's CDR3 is CASGGTPLEQYF. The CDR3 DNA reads TGTGCCAGCGGGGGGACCCCCCTCGAGCAGTACTTC. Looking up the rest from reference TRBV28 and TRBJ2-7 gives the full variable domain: DVKVTQSSRYLVKRTGEKVFLECVQDMDHENMFWYRQDPGLGLRLIYFSYDVKMKEKGDIPEGYSVSREKKERFSLILESASTNQTSMYLCASGGTPLEQYFGPGTRLTVT.

CDR3 region: CASSKCQGADGYTF. The CDR3 nucleotides are TGTGCCAGCAGCAAGTGTCAGGGGGCCGATGGCTACACCTTC. The rearrangement joins TRBV21-1 to TRBJ1-2; TRBD1 is the table's D call and was not checked against the DNA. TRBV21-1 is a listed pseudogene. CDR3 size: 14 residues.

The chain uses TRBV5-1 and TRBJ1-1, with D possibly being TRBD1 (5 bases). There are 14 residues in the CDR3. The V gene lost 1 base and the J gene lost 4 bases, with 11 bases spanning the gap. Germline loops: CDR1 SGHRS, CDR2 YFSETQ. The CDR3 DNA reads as TGCGCCAGCAGCTTGCAGGGTCGCGGCACTGAAGCTTTCTTT. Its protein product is CASSLQGRGTEAFF.

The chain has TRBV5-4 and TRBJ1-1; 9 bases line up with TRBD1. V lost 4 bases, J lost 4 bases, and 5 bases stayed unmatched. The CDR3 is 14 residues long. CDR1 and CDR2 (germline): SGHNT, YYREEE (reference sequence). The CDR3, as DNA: TGTGCCAGCAGCCACGACAGGGGGGGCACTGAAGCTTTCTTT. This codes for CASSHDRGGTEAFF.

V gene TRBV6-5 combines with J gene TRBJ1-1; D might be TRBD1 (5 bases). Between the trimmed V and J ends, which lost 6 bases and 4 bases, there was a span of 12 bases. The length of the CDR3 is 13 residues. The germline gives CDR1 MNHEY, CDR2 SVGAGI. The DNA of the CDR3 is TGTGCCAGCAGCCCCGGGGGGGGCACTGAAGCTTTCTTT. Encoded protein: CASSPGGGTEAFF.

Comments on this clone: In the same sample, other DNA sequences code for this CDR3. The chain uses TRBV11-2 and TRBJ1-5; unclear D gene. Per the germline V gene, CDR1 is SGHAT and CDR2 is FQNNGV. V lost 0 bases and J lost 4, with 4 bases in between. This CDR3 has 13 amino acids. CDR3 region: CASSLDRNQPQHF. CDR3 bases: TGTGCCAGCAGCTTAGACAGGAATCAGCCCCAGCATTTT. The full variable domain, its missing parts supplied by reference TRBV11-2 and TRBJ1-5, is EAGVAQSPRYKIIEKRQSVAFWCNPISGHATLYWYQQILGQGPKLLIQFQNNGVVDDSQLPKDRFSAERLKGVDSTLKIQPAKLEDSAVYLCASSLDRNQPQHFGDGTRLSIL.

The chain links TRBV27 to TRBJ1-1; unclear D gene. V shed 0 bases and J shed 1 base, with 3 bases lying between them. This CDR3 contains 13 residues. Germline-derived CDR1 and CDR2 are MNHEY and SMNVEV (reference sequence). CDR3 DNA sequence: TGTGCCAGCAGTTTATCAGCGAACACTGAAGCTTTCTTT. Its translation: CASSLSANTEAFF.

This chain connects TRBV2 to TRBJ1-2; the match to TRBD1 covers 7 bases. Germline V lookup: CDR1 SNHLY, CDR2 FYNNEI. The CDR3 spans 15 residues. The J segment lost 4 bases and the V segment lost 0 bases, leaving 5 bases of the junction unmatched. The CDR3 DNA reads TGTGCCAGCAGTGAAGCGAGGGGGCGCATCTATGGCTACACCTTC. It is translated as CASSEARGRIYGYTF.

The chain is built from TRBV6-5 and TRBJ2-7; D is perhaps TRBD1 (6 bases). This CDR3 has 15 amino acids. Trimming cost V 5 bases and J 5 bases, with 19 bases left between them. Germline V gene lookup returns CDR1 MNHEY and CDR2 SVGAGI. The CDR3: CASSPLTGQIDEQYF. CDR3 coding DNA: TGTGCCAGCAGTCCCCTGACCGGACAGATTGACGAGCAGTACTTC.

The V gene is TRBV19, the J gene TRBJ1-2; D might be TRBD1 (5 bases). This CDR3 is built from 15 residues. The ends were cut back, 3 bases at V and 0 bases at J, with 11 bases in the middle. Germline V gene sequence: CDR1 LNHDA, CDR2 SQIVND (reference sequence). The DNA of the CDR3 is TGTGCCAGTAGTATCTTTGCGGGGGCTAACTATGGCTACACCTTC. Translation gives CASSIFAGANYGYTF. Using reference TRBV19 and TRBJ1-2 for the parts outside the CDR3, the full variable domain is DGGITQSPKYLFRKEGQNVTLSCEQNLNHDAMYWYRQDPGQGLRLIYYSQIVNDFQKGDIAEGYSVSREKKESFPLTVTSAQKNPTAFYLCASSIFAGANYGYTFGSGTRLTVV.

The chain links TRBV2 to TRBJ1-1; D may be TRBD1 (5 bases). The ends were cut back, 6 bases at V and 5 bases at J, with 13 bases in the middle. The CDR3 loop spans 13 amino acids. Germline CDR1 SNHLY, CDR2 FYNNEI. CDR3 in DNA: TGTGCCAGCAGCGCCGACAGTCGGACTGAAGCTTTCTTT. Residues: CASSADSRTEAFF.

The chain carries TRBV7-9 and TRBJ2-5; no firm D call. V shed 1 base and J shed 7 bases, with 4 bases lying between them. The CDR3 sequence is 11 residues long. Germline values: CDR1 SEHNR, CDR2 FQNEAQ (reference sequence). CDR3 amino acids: CASSLGATQYF. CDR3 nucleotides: TGTGCCAGCAGCTTAGGAGCGACCCAGTACTTC.

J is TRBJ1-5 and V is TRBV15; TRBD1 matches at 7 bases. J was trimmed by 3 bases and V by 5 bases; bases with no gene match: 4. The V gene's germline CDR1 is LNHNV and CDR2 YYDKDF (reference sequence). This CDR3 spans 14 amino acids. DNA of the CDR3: TGTGCCACCAGCCGAGGGGGCTTCAATCAGCCCCAGCATTTT. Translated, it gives CATSRGGFNQPQHF.

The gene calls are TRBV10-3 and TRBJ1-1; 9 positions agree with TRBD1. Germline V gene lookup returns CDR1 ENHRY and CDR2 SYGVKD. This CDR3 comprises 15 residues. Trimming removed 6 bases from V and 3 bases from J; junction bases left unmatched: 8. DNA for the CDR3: TGTGCCATCAGCGGGGACAGGGAGAAGGACACTGAAGCTTTCTTT. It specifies CAISGDREKDTEAFF.

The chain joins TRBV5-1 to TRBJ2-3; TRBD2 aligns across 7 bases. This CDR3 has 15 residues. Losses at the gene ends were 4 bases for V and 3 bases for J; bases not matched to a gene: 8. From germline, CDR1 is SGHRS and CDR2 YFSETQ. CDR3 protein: CASSAGLGGTDTQYF. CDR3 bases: TGCGCCAGCAGCGCTGGACTAGGTGGAACAGATACGCAGTATTTT.

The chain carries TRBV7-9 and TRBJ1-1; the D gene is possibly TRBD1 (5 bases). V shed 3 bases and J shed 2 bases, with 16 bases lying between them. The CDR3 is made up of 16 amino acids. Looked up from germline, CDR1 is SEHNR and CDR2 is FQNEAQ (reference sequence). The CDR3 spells CASSFFRQGVNTEAFF. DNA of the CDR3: TGTGCCAGCAGCTTTTTCCGGCAAGGGGTAAACACTGAAGCTTTCTTT.

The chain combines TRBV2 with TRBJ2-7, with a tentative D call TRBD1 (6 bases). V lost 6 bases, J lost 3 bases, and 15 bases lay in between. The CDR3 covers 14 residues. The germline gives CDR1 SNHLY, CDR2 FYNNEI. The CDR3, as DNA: TGTGCCAGCAGCGAAACAAAGGGGGTCTACGAGCAGTACTTC. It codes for CASSETKGVYEQYF. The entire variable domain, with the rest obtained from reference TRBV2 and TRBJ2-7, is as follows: EPEVTQTPSHQVTQMGQEVILRCVPISNHLYFYWYRQILGQKVEFLVSFYNNEISEKSEIFDDQFSVERPDGSNFTLKIRSTKLEDSAMYFCASSETKGVYEQYFGPGTRLTVT.